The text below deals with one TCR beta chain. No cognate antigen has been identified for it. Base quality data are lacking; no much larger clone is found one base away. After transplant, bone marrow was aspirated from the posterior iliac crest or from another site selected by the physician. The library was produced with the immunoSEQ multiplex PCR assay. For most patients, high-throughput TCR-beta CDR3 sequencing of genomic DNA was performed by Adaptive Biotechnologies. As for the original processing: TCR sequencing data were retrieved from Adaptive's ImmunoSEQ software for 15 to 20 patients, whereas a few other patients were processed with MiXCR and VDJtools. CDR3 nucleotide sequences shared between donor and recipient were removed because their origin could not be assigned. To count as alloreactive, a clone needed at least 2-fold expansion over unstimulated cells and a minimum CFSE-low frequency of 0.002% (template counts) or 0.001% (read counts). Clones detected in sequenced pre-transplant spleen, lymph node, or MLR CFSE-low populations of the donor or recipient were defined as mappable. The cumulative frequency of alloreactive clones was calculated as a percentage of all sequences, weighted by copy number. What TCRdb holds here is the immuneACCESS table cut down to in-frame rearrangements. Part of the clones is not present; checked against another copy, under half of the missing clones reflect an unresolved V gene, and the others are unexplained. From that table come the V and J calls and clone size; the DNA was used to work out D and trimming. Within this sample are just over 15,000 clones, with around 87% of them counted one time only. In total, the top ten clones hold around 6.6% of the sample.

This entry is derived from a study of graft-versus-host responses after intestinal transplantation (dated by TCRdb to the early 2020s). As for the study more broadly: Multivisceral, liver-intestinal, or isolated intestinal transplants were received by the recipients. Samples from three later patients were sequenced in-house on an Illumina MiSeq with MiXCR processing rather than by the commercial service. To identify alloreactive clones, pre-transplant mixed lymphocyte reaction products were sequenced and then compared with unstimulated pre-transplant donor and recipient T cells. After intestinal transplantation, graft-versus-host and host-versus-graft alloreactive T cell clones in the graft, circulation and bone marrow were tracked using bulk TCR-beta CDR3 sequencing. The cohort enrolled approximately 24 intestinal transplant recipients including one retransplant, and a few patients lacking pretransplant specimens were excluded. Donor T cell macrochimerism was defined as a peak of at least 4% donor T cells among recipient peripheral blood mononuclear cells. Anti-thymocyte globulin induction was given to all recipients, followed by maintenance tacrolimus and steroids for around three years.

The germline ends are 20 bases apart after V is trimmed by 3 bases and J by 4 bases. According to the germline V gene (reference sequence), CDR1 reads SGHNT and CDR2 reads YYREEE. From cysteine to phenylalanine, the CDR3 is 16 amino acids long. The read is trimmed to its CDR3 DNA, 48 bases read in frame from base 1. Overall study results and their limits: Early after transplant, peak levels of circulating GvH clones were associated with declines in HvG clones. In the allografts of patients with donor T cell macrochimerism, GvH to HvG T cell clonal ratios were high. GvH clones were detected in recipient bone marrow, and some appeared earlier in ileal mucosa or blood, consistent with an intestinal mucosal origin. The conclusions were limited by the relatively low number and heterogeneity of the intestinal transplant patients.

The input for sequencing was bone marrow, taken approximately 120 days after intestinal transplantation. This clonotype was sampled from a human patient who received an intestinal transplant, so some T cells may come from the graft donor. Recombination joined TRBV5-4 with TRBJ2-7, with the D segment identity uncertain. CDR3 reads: CASSSMGWGSPYEQYF. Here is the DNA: TGTGCCAGCAGCTCGATGGGGTGGGGATCTCCTTACGAGCAGTACTTC.